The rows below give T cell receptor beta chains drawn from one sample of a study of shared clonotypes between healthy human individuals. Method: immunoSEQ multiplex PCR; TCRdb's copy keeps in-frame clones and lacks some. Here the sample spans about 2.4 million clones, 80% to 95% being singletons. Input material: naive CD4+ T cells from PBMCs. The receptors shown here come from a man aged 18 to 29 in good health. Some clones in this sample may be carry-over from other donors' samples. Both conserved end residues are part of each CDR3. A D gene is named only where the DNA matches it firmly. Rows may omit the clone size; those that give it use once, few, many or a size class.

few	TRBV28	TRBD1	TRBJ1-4	CASTNGQGWEKLFF	TGTGCCAGCACTAACGGACAGGGCTGGGAAAAACTGTTTTTT
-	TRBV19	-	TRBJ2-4	CASRPPAAKNIQYF	TGTGCCAGTAGGCCCCCAGCCGCCAAAAACATTCAGTACTTC
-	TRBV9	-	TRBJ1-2	CASSRGGRATSYGYTF	TGTGCCAGCAGCCGGGGGGGTCGGGCTACGTCCTATGGCTACACCTTC
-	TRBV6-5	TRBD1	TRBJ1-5	CASSFDRELLQPQHF	TGTGCCAGCAGTTTTGACAGGGAGCTGCTTCAGCCCCAGCATTTT
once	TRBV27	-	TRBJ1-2	CASSLSGWDYGYTF	TGTGCCAGCAGTTTATCCGGGTGGGACTATGGCTACACCTTC
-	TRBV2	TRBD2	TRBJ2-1	CASSLGLAGGSSYNEQFF	TGTGCCAGCAGCCTAGGACTAGCGGGAGGTAGCTCCTACAATGAGCAGTTCTTC
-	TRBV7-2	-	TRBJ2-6	CASSLSGLAGANVLTF	TGTGCCAGCAGCTTATCAGGCCTTGCTGGGGCCAACGTCCTGACTTTC
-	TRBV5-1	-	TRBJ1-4	CASSWVSNEKLFF	TGCGCCAGCAGCTGGGTGTCAAATGAAAAACTGTTTTTT
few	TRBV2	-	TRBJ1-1	CASSVYGTEAFF	TGTGCCAGCAGTGTTTATGGCACTGAAGCTTTCTTT
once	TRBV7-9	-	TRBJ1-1	CASNTGPGGTEAFF	TGTGCCAGCAACACCGGCCCTGGGGGCACTGAAGCTTTCTTT
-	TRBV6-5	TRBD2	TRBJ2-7	CASSYSGGEGYEQYF	TGTGCCAGCAGTTACTCGGGAGGGGAAGGCTACGAGCAGTACTTC
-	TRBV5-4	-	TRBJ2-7	CASSLAGQGAYEQYF	TGTGCCAGCAGCTTGGCGGGGCAGGGCGCGTACGAGCAGTACTTC
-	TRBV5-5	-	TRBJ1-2	CASRPPQLLYGYTF	TGTGCCAGCAGACCACCACAGTTGCTCTATGGCTACACCTTC
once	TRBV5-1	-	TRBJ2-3	CASRFLADSTDTQYF	TGCGCCAGCAGGTTCTTAGCGGACAGCACAGATACGCAGTATTTT
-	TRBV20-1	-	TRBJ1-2	CSASKGTGYTF	TGCAGTGCTAGTAAGGGGACTGGCTACACCTTC
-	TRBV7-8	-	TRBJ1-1	CASSFVGDTEAFF	TGTGCCAGCAGCTTCGTGGGCGACACTGAAGCTTTCTTT
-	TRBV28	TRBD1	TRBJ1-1	CASSLGTAIMNTEAFF	TGTGCCAGCAGTTTAGGGACAGCAATTATGAACACTGAAGCTTTCTTT
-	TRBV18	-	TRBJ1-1	CASSPDLNTEAFF	TGTGCCAGCTCACCCGACTTGAACACTGAAGCTTTCTTT
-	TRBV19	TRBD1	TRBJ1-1	CASNRGRLAEAFF	TGTGCCAGTAACAGGGGGCGCCTGGCTGAAGCTTTCTTT
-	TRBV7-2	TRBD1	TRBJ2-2	CASSTGTGTGELFF	TGTGCCAGCAGCACAGGGACAGGGACCGGGGAGCTGTTTTTT
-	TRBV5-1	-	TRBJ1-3	CASSLAGTGNTIYF	TGCGCCAGCAGCTTGGCAGGGACTGGAAACACCATATATTTT
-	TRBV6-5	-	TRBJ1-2	CASSYPGTPYGYTF	TGTGCCAGCAGTTACCCTGGGACACCTTATGGCTACACCTTC
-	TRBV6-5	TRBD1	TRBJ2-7	CASRTGNSYEQYF	TGTGCCAGCAGGACAGGGAACTCCTACGAGCAGTACTTC
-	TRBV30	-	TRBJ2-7	CAWSARALKVDEQYF	TGTGCCTGGAGTGCCCGCGCGCTCAAGGTAGACGAGCAGTACTTC
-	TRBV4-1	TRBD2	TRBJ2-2	CASSPLRLAGTGELFF	TGCGCCAGCAGCCCCCTTCGTCTAGCGGGAACCGGGGAGCTGTTTTTT
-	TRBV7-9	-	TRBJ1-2	CASSLGLYNYGYTF	TGTGCCAGCAGCTTGGGTTTATATAACTATGGCTACACCTTC
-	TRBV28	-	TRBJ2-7	CASSPFRRAAYEQYF	TGTGCCAGCAGTCCCTTCCGGCGGGCAGCCTACGAGCAGTACTTC
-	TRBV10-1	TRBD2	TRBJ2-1	CASRGAGASYNEQFF	TGCGCCAGCAGGGGAGCGGGAGCCTCGTACAATGAGCAGTTCTTC